This TCR beta chain stems from a study of T cells in Graves' hyperthyroidism and ophthalmopathy. Diagnosing involved the use of clinical symptoms, serum thyroxine and TRAb, thyroid ultrasound and orbital computed tomography. It was RNA transcripts that yielded the amplified TCR beta CDR3 regions. The TCR CDR3 was amplified in a first-round RT-PCR using the HTBI primer set. A single record per CDR3 protein comes from TCRdb applying MiXCR to the multiplex PCR reads. Of approximately 600,000 distinct CDR3 sequences in the sample, around 15% were seen once. The specimen was blood. This receptor was taken from a woman between 25 and 40 years old with Graves' hyperthyroidism.

The CDR3 spells CASNLGGAYEQYF. For the CDR3, the DNA is TGTGCCAGTAACCTCGGTGGGGCGTACGAGCAGTACTTC. This chain connects TRBV19 to TRBJ2-7, with D tentatively TRBD1 (5 bases). Between the trimmed V and J ends, which lost 7 bases and 4 bases, there was a span of 14 bases. CDR1 and CDR2 (germline): LNHDA, SQIVND (reference sequence). The CDR3 runs 13 residues.